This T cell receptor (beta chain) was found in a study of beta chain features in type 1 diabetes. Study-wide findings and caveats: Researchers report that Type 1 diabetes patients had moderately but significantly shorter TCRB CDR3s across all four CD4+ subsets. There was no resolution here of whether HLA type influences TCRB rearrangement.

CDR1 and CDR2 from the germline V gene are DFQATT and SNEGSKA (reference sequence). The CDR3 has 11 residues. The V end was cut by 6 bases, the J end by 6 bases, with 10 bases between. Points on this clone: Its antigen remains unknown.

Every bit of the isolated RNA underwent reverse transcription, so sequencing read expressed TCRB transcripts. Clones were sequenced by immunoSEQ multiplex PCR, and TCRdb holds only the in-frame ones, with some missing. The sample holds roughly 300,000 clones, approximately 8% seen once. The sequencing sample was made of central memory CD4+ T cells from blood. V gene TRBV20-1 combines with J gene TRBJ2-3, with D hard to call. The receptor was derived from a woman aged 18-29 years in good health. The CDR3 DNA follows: TGCAGTGCCTGGACCTCGGATACGCAGTATTTT. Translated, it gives CSAWTSDTQYF.